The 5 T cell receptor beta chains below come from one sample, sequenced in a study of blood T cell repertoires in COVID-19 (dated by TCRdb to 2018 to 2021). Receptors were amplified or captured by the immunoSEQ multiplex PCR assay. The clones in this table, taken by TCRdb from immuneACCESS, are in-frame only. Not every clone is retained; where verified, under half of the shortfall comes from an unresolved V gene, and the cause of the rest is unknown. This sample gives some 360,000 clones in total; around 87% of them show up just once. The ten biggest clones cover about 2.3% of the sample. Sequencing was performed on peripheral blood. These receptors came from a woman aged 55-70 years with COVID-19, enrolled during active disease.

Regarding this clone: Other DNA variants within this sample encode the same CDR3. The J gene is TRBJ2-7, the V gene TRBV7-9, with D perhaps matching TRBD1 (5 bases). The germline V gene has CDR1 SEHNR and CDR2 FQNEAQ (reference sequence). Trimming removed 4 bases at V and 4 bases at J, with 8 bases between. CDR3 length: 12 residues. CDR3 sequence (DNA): TGTGCCAGCAGCTCTCAGGGTTACGAGCAGTACTTC. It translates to CASSSQGYEQYF.

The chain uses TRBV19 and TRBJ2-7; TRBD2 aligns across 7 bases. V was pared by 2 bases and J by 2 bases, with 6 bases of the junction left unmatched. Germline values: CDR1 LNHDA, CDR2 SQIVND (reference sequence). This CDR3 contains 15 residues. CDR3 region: CASSITASGTYEQYF. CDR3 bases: TGTGCCAGTAGTATAACGGCTAGCGGCACCTACGAGCAGTACTTC.

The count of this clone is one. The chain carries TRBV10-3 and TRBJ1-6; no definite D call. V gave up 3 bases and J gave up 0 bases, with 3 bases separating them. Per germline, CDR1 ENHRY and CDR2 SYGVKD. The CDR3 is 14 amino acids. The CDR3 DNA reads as TGTGCCATCAGTGACCGCTCCTATAATTCACCCCTCCACTTT. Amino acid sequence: CAISDRSYNSPLHF.

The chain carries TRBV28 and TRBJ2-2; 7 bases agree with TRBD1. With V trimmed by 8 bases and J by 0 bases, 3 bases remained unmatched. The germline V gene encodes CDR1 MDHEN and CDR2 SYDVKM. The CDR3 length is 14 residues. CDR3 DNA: TGTGCCAGCGCCGGGACAGCGAACACCGGGGAGCTGTTTTTT. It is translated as CASAGTANTGELFF. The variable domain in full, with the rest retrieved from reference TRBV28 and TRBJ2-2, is DVKVTQSSRYLVKRTGEKVFLECVQDMDHENMFWYRQDPGLGLRLIYFSYDVKMKEKGDIPEGYSVSREKKERFSLILESASTNQTSMYLCASAGTANTGELFFGEGSRLTVL.

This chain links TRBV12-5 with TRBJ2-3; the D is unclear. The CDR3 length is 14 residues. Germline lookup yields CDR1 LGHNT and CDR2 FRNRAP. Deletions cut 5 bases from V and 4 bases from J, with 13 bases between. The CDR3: CASGMTIYPDTQYF. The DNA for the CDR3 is TGTGCTAGTGGTATGACAATCTACCCAGATACGCAGTATTTT.